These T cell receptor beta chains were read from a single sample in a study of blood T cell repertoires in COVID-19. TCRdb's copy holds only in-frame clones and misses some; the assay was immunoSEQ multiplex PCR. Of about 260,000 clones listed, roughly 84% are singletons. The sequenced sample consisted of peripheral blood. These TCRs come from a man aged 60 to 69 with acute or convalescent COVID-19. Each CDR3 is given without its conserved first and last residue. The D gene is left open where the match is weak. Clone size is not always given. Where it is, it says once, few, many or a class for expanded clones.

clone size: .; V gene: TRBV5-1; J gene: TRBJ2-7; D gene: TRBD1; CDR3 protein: ASSSSGTGNYEQY
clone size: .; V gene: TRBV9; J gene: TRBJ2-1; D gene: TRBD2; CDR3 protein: ASTSGLDNEQF
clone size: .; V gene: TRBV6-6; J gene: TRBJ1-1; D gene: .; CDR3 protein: ASSRQAGEAF
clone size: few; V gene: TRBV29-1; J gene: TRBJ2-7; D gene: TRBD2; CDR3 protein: SVVTSDSYEQY
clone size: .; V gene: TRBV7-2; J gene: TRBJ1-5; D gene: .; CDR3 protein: ASSSSGDQPQH
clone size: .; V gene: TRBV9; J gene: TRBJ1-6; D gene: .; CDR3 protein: ASSVATGIGNSPLH
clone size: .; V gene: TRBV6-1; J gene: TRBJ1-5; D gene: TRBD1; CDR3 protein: ASSEVRDRDGQPQH
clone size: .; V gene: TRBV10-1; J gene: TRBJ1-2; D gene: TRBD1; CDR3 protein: ASGDRAYGYT
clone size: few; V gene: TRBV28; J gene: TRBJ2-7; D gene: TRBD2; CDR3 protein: ASSLGGLASYEQY
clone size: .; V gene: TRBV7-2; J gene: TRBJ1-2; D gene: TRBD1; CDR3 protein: ASSPDRARPYGYT
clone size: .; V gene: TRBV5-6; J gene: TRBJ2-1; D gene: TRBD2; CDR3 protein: ASKNSGAYNEQF
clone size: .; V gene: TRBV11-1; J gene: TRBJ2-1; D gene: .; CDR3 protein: ASSLDEGRGYEQF
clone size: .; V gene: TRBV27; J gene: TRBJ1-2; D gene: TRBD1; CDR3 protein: ASRGQGNYGYT
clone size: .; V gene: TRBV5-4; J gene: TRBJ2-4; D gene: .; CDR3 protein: ASSFGAKNIQY
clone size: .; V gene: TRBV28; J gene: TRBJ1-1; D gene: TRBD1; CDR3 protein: ASSLPGQGNTEAF
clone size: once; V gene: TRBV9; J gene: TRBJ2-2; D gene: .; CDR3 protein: ASSVRRPGGTGELF
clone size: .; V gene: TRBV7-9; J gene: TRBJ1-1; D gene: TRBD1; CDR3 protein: ASSLEDRESGLGAF
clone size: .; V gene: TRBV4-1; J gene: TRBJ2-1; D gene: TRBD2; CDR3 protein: ASSQDSTSGRGDEQF
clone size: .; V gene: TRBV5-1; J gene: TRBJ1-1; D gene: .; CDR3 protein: ASSLTSPGTEAF
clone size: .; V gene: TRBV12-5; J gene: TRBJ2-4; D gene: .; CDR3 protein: ASGFPSGGTEGNIQY
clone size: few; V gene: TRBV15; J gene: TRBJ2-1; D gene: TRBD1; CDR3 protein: ATSRGQGDYNEQF
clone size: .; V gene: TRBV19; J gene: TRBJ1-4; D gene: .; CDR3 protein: ASSGQLIGKLF
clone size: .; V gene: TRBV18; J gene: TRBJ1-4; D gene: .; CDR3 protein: ASSPPVGGETNEKLF
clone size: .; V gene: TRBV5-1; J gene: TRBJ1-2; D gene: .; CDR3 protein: ASSLTTGNYGYT